This TCR beta chain was recorded in a study of cytomegalovirus exposure and HLA in healthy donors. Whole-study findings and limits: In a later analysis, V- and J-gene trimming of beta chains associated with a DCLRE1C missense variant, replicated independently.

PCR used 60 Vbeta primers and 13 Jbeta primers. The data were produced by immunoSEQ multiplex PCR, yet TCRdb's version contains in-frame clones alone and is incomplete. The sample contains 100,000 or so clones, 70% to 75% of which appear only once. Germline lookup yields CDR1 MDHEN and CDR2 SYDVKM. V was clipped by 4 bases and J by 4 bases, with 8 bases between them. This CDR3 is 13 amino acids long. In its sample, this clone was seen many times. The antigen remains unidentified. As for the donors, each was a healthy bone marrow donor. The sequence derives from a man aged 35-49 years in good health and CMV-seronegative. The J gene is TRBJ2-1, the V gene TRBV28, with D perhaps TRBD2 (6 bases). Material: PBMCs. The CDR3 sequence: CASSSGAYNEQFF. DNA of the CDR3: TGTGCCAGCAGTTCGGGAGCTTACAATGAGCAGTTCTTC.